This TCR beta chain originates from a study of cytomegalovirus exposure and HLA in healthy donors. Points from the study as a whole: According to reports, the classifier identified cytomegalovirus status with high specificity and sensitivity.

It was with 60 Vbeta and 13 Jbeta primers that the PCR ran. Sequencing was performed with immunoSEQ multiplex PCR; in TCRdb, only in-frame clones are kept and a portion is missing. This table holds around 200,000 clones, 70% found once. Trimming shortened V by 5 bases and J by 0 bases, and 11 bases separated the two germline ends. This CDR3 region has 14 residues. Germline loops: CDR1 SGHRS, CDR2 YFSETQ. As to this clone: Its cognate antigen is unknown.

The material sequenced was PBMCs. This sequence was found in a man in his forties or fifties in good health and CMV-seropositive. V is TRBV5-1 and J is TRBJ1-1; TRBD1 is a possible D gene (6 bases). The CDR3 DNA is TGCGCCAGCAGAGGGGGGGCGCTGAACACTGAAGCTTTCTTT. Residues: CASRGGALNTEAFF.